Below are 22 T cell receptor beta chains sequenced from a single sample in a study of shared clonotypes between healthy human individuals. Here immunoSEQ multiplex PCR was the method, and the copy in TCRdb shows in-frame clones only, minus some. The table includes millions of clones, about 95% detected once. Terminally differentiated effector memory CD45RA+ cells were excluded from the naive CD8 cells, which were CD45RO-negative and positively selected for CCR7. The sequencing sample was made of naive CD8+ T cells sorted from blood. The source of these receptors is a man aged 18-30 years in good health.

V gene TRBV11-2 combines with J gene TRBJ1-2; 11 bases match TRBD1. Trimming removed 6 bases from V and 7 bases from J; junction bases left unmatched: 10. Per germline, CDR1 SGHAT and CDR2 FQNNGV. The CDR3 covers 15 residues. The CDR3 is CASSPSGTGGSGYTF. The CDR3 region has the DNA TGTGCCAGCAGTCCATCGGGGACAGGGGGATCTGGCTACACCTTC.

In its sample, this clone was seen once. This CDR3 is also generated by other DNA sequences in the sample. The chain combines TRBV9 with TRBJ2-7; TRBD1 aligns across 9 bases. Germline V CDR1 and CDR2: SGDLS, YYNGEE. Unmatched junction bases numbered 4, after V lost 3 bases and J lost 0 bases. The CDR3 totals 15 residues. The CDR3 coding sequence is TGTGCCAGCAGCGGGGGGACAGGGAGCTCCTACGAGCAGTACTTC. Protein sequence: CASSGGTGSSYEQYF.

The CDR3 spells CASSSGGSGEKLFF. CDR3 bases: TGTGCCAGCAGTTCGGGAGGAAGTGGCGAAAAACTGTTTTTT. The V call is TRBV27, the J call TRBJ1-4; the D is unclear. The CDR3 is made up of 14 amino acids. CDR1 and CDR2 (germline): MNHEY, SMNVEV (reference sequence). V lost 4 bases to trimming and J lost 8 bases, with 14 bases between them.

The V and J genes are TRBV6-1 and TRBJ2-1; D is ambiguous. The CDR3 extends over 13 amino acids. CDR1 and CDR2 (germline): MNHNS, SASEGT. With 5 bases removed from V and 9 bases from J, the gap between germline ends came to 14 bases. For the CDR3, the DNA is TGTGCCAGCAGTCCCCTTAATCTGGGTGAGCAGTTCTTC. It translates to CASSPLNLGEQFF.

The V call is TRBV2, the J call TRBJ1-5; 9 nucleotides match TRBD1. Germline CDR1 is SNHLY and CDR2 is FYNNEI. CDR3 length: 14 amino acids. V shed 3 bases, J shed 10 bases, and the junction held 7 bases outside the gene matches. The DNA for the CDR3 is TGTGCCAGCAGTGACGTCGGGACAGGGTCACCCCAGCATTTT. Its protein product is CASSDVGTGSPQHF.

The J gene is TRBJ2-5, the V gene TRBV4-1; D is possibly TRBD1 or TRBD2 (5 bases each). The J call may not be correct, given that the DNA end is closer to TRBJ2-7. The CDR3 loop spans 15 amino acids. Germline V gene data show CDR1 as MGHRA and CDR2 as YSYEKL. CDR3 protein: CASSPRDVEGSEQYF. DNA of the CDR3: TGCGCCAGCAGCCCCCGGGACGTCGAGGGCTCCGAGCAGTACTTC.

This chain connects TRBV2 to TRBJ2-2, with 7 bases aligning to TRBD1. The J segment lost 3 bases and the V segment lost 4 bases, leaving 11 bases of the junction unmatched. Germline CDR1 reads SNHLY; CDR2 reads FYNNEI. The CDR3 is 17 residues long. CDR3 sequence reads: CASSVSPGTVHTGELFF. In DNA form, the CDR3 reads TGTGCCAGCAGTGTCTCGCCTGGGACAGTACACACCGGGGAGCTGTTTTTT.

For the CDR3, the DNA is TGTGCCAGCAGTTACGAGTGGGACAGTGAAAAACTGTTTTTT. Amino acids: CASSYEWDSEKLFF. The J gene is TRBJ1-4, the V gene TRBV6-6; TRBD1 agrees at 7 bases. Germline values: CDR1 MNHNY, CDR2 SVGAGI (reference sequence). CDR3 length: 14 residues. The V segment lost 2 bases and the J segment 7 bases; nucleotides outside the gene matches: 4.

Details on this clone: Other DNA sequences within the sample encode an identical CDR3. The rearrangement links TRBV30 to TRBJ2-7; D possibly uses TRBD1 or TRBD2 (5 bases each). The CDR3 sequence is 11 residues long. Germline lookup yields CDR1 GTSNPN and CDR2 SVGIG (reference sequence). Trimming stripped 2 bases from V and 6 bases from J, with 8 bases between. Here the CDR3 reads CAWSLGTEQYF. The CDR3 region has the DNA TGTGCCTGGAGTTTGGGGACCGAGCAGTACTTC.

The CDR3 spells CASSLSAGDPNQPQHF. CDR3 nucleotides: TGTGCCAGCAGCTTATCGGCAGGGGACCCCAATCAGCCCCAGCATTTT. The chain employs TRBV11-2 and TRBJ1-5, with D perhaps TRBD1 (6 bases). The ends were cut back, 2 bases at V and 3 bases at J, with 14 bases in the middle. The CDR3 is made up of 16 amino acids. CDR1 is SGHAT, CDR2 FQNNGV, per germline.

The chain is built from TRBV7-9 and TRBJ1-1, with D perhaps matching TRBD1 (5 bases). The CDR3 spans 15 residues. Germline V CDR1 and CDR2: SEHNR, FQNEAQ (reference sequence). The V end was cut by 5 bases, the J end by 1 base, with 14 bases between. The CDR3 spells CASSGRDVRNTEAFF. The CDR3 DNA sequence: TGTGCCAGCAGCGGCCGGGACGTTAGGAACACTGAAGCTTTCTTT.

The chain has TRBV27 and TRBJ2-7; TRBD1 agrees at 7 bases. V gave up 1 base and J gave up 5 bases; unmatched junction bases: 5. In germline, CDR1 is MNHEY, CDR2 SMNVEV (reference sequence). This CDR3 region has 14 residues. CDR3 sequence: CASSLYQGVNEQYF. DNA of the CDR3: TGTGCCAGCAGTTTATATCAGGGGGTCAACGAGCAGTACTTC.

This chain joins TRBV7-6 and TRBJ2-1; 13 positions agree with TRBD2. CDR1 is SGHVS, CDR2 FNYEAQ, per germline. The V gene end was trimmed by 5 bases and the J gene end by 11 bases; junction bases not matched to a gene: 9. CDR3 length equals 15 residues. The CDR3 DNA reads TGTGCCAGCAGCCCAGGACTAGCGGGGGCCCCGAAGCAGTTCTTC. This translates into CASSPGLAGAPKQFF.

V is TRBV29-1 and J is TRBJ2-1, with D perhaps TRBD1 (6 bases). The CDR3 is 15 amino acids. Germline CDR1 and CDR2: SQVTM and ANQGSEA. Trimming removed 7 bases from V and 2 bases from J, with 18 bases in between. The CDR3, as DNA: TGCAGCGCCATCCCCCGGGACAAACCCTACAATGAGCAGTTCTTC. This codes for CSAIPRDKPYNEQFF.

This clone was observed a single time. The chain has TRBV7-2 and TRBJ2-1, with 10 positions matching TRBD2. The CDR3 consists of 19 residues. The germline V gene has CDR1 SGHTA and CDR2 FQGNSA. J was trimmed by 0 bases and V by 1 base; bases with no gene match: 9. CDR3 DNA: TGTGCCAGCAGCTTAGATGGGGGGCTAGCGGGAGTCTCCTACAATGAGCAGTTCTTC. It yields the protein CASSLDGGLAGVSYNEQFF.

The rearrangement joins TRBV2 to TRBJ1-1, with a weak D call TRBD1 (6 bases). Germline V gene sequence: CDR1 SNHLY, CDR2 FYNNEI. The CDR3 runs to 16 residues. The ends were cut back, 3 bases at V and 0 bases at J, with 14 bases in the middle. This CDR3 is CASSELQGGMNTEAFF. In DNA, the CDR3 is TGTGCCAGCAGTGAGTTACAGGGAGGGATGAACACTGAAGCTTTCTTT.

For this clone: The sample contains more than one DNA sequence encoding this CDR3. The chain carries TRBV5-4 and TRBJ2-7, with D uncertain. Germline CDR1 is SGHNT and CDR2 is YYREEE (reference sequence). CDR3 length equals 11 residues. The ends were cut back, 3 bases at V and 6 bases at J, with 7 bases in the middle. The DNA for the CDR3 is TGTGCCAGCAGCTCCCTAGGCGAGCAGTACTTC. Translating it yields CASSSLGEQYF.

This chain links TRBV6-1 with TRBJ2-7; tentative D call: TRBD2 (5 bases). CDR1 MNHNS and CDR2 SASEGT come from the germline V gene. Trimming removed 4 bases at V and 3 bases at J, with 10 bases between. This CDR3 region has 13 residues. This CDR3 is CASSVRVIYEQYF. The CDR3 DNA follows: TGTGCCAGCAGTGTGAGGGTAATCTACGAGCAGTACTTC.

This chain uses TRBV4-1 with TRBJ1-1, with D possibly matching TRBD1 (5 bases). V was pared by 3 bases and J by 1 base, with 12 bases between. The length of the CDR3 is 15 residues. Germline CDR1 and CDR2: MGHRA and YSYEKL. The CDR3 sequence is CASSQGRDSNTEAFF. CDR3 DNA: TGCGCCAGCAGCCAGGGCAGGGATTCGAACACTGAAGCTTTCTTT.

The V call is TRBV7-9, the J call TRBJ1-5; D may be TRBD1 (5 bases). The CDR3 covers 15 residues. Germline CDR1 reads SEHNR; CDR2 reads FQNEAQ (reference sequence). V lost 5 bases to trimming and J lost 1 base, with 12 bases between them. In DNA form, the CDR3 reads TGTGCCAGCAGCCCGACGGGGGAGAGCAATCAGCCCCAGCATTTT. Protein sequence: CASSPTGESNQPQHF.

The CDR3 nucleotides are TGCAGCGCCGGAGGGTCTCTTCGGGACGAGCAGTACTTC. Protein sequence: CSAGGSLRDEQYF. The chain combines TRBV29-1 with TRBJ2-7; a weak D match, TRBD2 (6 bases). The CDR3 covers 13 residues. Germline values: CDR1 SQVTM, CDR2 ANQGSEA. V lost 7 bases and J 5 bases, leaving 18 bases between the germline ends.

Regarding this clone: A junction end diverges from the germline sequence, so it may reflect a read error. The CDR3 protein is CASSLVGPCSYEQYF. For the CDR3, the DNA is TGTGCTAGCAGCTTAGTAGGGCCCTGCTCCTACGAGCAGTACTTC. The chain combines TRBV7-7 with TRBJ2-7; D unclear. This CDR3 contains 15 residues. Per germline, CDR1 SSHAT and CDR2 FNYEAQ (reference sequence).